This T cell receptor (beta chain) derives from a study of T-cell reconstitution after alpha-beta-depleted transplantation in children. Study-wide results and limits: Most T-cell counts and diversity one year after the transplant came from T cells that were newly produced. At around two months after transplant, the alpha-beta T cells were reportedly derived from several hundred expanded clones that came from non-depleted graft cells. Surviving recipient T cells and thymic progenitors accounted for the high day-60 TCRbeta diversity observed in some patients.

The V segment lost 6 bases and the J segment 4 bases; nucleotides outside the gene matches: 11. The CDR3 consists of 16 residues. Unique molecular identifiers were incorporated during preparation of the TCRbeta library. MiXCR, applied by TCRdb to the PCR reads, yields one record per CDR3 protein. The table lists about 980,000 distinct CDR3 sequences, roughly 29% of them singletons. Points on this clonotype: Its antigen is not identified.

Source: PBMCs, mostly from graft donor cells, taken 360 days after TCRalphabeta/CD19-depleted stem cell transplant. The chain combines TRBV12-3 or TRBV12-4 with TRBJ2-3; 9 positions agree with TRBD1. This TCR derives from a boy in the first two years of life who had a stem cell transplant for SCID, so the T cells may come from the graft donor. This chain's CDR3 is CASSTGRTGEADTQYF. The DNA for the CDR3 is TGTGCCAGCAGCACAGGCCGGACAGGGGAGGCAGATACGCAGTATTTT.